The 23 T cell receptor beta chains listed next were all sequenced from one sample in a study of cytomegalovirus exposure and HLA in healthy donors. A multiplex PCR was run with 60 Vbeta primers and 13 Jbeta primers. The method was immunoSEQ multiplex PCR; TCRdb's version includes in-frame clones alone and lacks a portion of them. The table has under 200,000 clones, 75% seen once. What was sequenced was PBMCs. Receptor source: a woman between 35 and 50 years old in good health and CMV-seropositive.

The chain joins TRBV6-5 to TRBJ2-5; 7 bases map to TRBD2. The J call may be wrong; the DNA end is better matched by TRBJ2-7. This CDR3 has 15 residues. Germline CDR1 and CDR2: MNHEY and SVGAGI. The CDR3: CASSSRAAGNYEQYF. For the CDR3, the DNA is TGTGCCAGCAGCTCTCGGGCAGCGGGAAACTACGAGCAGTACTTC.

This rearrangement joins TRBV2 to TRBJ1-1, with D possibly being TRBD1 (5 bases). The CDR3 has 12 amino acids. Trimming left V 5 bases short and J 4 bases short, with 8 bases between. In germline, CDR1 is SNHLY, CDR2 FYNNEI. In DNA, the CDR3 is TGTGCCAGCAGTTCTCAGGGCACTGAAGCTTTCTTT. As protein: CASSSQGTEAFF.

The chain carries TRBV19 and TRBJ1-1, with 9 bases aligning to TRBD1. Germline V gene lookup returns CDR1 LNHDA and CDR2 SQIVND (reference sequence). The CDR3 covers 14 residues. J was trimmed by 5 bases and V by 4 bases; bases with no gene match: 5. The CDR3 DNA reads as TGTGCCAGTAGTACCGGGACAGGGAGTACTGAAGCTTTCTTT. Amino acid sequence: CASSTGTGSTEAFF.

The rearrangement uses TRBV9 and TRBJ2-4, with a tentative D call TRBD2 (6 bases). The germline V and J ends were trimmed by 3 bases and 3 bases, with 13 bases remaining between them. The germline V gene has CDR1 SGDLS and CDR2 YYNGEE. This CDR3 contains 15 residues. DNA for the CDR3: TGTGCCAGCAGCGATCTAGCGACAGACAAAAACATTCAGTACTTC. Translation: CASSDLATDKNIQYF.

CDR3 loop: CASSRTWGGKNIQYF. The DNA for the CDR3 is TGTGCCAGCAGTCGCACTTGGGGGGGCAAAAACATTCAGTACTTC. The chain uses TRBV28 and TRBJ2-4; TRBD2 agrees at 7 bases. Germline CDR1 is MDHEN and CDR2 is SYDVKM. With 5 bases clipped from V and 3 bases from J, the junction kept 7 bases outside the gene matches. This CDR3 is 15 amino acids long.

CDR3 nucleotide sequence: TGTGCCAGCAGTCTCCGGGACAGGGTTCAGCCCCAGCATTTT. This gives the protein CASSLRDRVQPQHF. This sequence joins TRBV27 and TRBJ1-5; 9 nucleotides line up with TRBD1. CDR1 is MNHEY and CDR2 is SMNVEV in the germline V gene (reference sequence). CDR3 size: 14 residues. With 5 bases clipped from V and 6 bases from J, the junction kept 5 bases outside the gene matches.

The rearrangement links TRBV5-4 to TRBJ1-5; perhaps TRBD1 as D (5 bases). The CDR3 has 15 amino acids. Trimming cost V 4 bases and J 2 bases, with 13 bases left between them. In germline, CDR1 is SGHNT, CDR2 YYREEE (reference sequence). The CDR3 DNA reads as TGTGCCAGCAGCCCAGGGCCTTTGGGCAATCAGCCCCAGCATTTT. It encodes CASSPGPLGNQPQHF.

The V call is TRBV4-2, the J call TRBJ1-1, with 7 bases fitting TRBD1. The ends lost 4 bases at V and 4 bases at J; junction bases unmatched: 9. CDR3 length: 15 residues. Germline values: CDR1 LGHNA, CDR2 YNFKEQ. CDR3 sequence (DNA): TGTGCCAGCAGCCCCAGGACAGGCGACACCACTGAAGCTTTCTTT. Translating gives CASSPRTGDTTEAFF.

This clone was detected only a few times. One end of the junction does not line up with germline, which may come from a read error. The rearrangement links TRBV7-7 to TRBJ2-5, with TRBD1 matching over 7 bases. The CDR3 has 14 residues. CDR1 is SSHAT and CDR2 is FNYEAQ in the germline V gene (reference sequence). The CDR3 loop is CASSLGGQPGTQYF. In DNA form, the CDR3 reads TGTGCTAGCAGCCTAGGGGGACAGCCGGGGACCCAGTACTTC.

The V and J genes are TRBV5-1 and TRBJ1-4; D possibly corresponds to TRBD1 (5 bases). CDR1 SGHRS and CDR2 YFSETQ come from the germline V gene. The V end was cut by 5 bases, the J end by 8 bases, with 10 bases between. The CDR3 contains 12 residues. The CDR3 spells CASRGAGEKLFF. As DNA, the CDR3 is TGCGCCAGCAGGGGCGCAGGGGAAAAACTGTTTTTT.

The chain joins TRBV11-2 to TRBJ2-4, with TRBD2 as a possible D gene (6 bases). The germline V and J ends were trimmed by 1 base and 8 bases, with 9 bases remaining between them. The CDR3 covers 13 residues. Germline CDR1 and CDR2: SGHAT and FQNNGV. The CDR3 protein is CASSLVQRDIQYF. CDR3 coding DNA: TGTGCCAGCAGCTTAGTCCAGCGGGACATTCAGTACTTC.

The genes are TRBV5-1 and TRBJ2-3, with TRBD1 as a possible D gene (6 bases). This CDR3 spans 14 amino acids. In germline, CDR1 is SGHRS, CDR2 YFSETQ. V gave up 4 bases and J gave up 0 bases, with 9 bases separating them. CDR3 coding DNA: TGCGCCAGCAGCGGGACAACTAGCACAGATACGCAGTATTTT. Protein product: CASSGTTSTDTQYF.

J is TRBJ1-2 and V is TRBV5-1; 7 nucleotides align to TRBD1. Germline V gene sequence: CDR1 SGHRS, CDR2 YFSETQ. CDR3 length equals 16 residues. V dropped 0 bases and J dropped 4; count of bases not matched to a gene: 9. The CDR3 spells CASSLDARGRGYGYTF. The CDR3 bases are TGCGCCAGCAGCTTGGACGCAAGGGGGCGCGGCTATGGCTACACCTTC.

The rearrangement uses TRBV28 and TRBJ2-7; D is undetermined. This CDR3 has 14 amino acids. V lost 8 bases, J lost 2 bases, and 16 bases lay in between. Germline CDR1 and CDR2: MDHEN and SYDVKM. The CDR3 spells CASSIRAHAYEQYF. The CDR3 bases are TGTGCCAGCTCTATTCGCGCTCACGCCTACGAGCAGTACTTC.

The chain employs TRBV28 and TRBJ2-7, with D hard to call. With 2 bases removed from V and 1 base from J, the gap between germline ends came to 9 bases. The CDR3 contains 14 residues. Looked up from germline, CDR1 is MDHEN and CDR2 is SYDVKM. CDR3 nucleotide sequence: TGTGCCAGCAGTTTAGTAGGAGCGTCCTACGAGCAGTACTTC. It translates to CASSLVGASYEQYF.

This chain joins TRBV14 and TRBJ1-3, with D unclear. Per the germline V gene, CDR1 is SGHDN and CDR2 is FVKESK. Deletions cut 3 bases from V and 0 bases from J, with 9 bases between. This CDR3 has 15 amino acids. CDR3 DNA: TGTGCCAGCAGCCAGCACAGAATCTCTGGAAACACCATATATTTT. This gives the protein CASSQHRISGNTIYF. Based on the CDR3 plus reference TRBV14 and TRBJ1-3, the full variable domain is EAGVTQFPSHSVIEKGQTVTLRCDPISGHDNLYWYRRVMGKEIKFLLHFVKESKQDESGMPNNRFLAERTGGTYSTLKVQPAELEDSGVYFCASSQHRISGNTIYFGEGSWLTVV.

The chain recombines TRBV5-1 with TRBJ2-7, with 7 bases matching TRBD2. Germline V gene data show CDR1 as SGHRS and CDR2 as YFSETQ. With 5 bases clipped from V and 3 bases from J, the junction kept 8 bases outside the gene matches. There are 14 residues in the CDR3. The CDR3 bases are TGCGCCAGCAGTTTTGGTAGGGAGGGCTACGAGCAGTACTTC. Translation gives CASSFGREGYEQYF.

The gene calls are TRBV9 and TRBJ2-1, with 9 bases fitting TRBD2. The germline CDR1 and CDR2 sequences are SGDLS and YYNGEE. There are 16 residues in the CDR3. Trimming took 0 bases from V and 4 from J; bases not matched to a gene: 5. The CDR3: CASSVVSGRGYNEQFF. The CDR3 DNA reads TGTGCCAGCAGCGTAGTTAGCGGGAGAGGGTACAATGAGCAGTTCTTC.

The chain employs TRBV4-1 and TRBJ2-7; 9 bases fit TRBD1. The CDR3 sequence is 17 residues long. Germline CDR1 is MGHRA and CDR2 is YSYEKL. Trimming cost V 0 bases and J 4 bases; bases outside gene matches: 10. The CDR3 protein is CASSQEQVRDRAYEQYF. Written as DNA, the CDR3 is TGCGCCAGCAGCCAAGAACAAGTACGGGACAGGGCGTACGAGCAGTACTTC.

DNA for the CDR3: TGCGCCAGCAGCCAACGCTTTGCCGGGACAGGGGGCTGCGAGCAGTACTTC. This gives the protein CASSQRFAGTGGCEQYF. The chain recombines TRBV4-3 with TRBJ2-7; 12 bases are a match to TRBD1. CDR1 is LGHNA and CDR2 is YSLEER in the germline V gene. V gave up 2 bases and J gave up 6 bases; unmatched junction bases: 11. This CDR3 is 17 amino acids long.

Here the CDR3 reads CASSVGTGGQETQYF. CDR3 nucleotide sequence: TGTGCCAGCAGCGTCGGGACAGGGGGTCAAGAGACCCAGTACTTC. V usage is TRBV7-9 and J usage is TRBJ2-5; 11 positions agree with TRBD1. Trimming cost V 5 bases and J 2 bases; bases outside gene matches: 4. CDR1 is SEHNR and CDR2 is FQNEAQ in the germline V gene (reference sequence). The CDR3 extends over 15 amino acids.

V and J are TRBV7-2 and TRBJ2-7; TRBD2 aligns across 7 bases. V gave up 5 bases and J gave up 2 bases; unmatched junction bases: 6. The CDR3 runs 14 residues. The germline CDR1 and CDR2 sequences are SGHTA and FQGNSA. CDR3: CASSGAGEAYEQYF. In DNA form, the CDR3 reads TGTGCCAGCAGCGGTGCGGGAGAGGCCTACGAGCAGTACTTC.

This sequence joins TRBV2 and TRBJ1-2; 8 bases agree with TRBD1. Trimming cost V 6 bases and J 0 bases; bases outside gene matches: 9. Germline loops: CDR1 SNHLY, CDR2 FYNNEI. The CDR3 runs 16 residues. The CDR3 bases are TGTGCCAGCAGCGGACAGGGCCTCAAAGCTAACTATGGCTACACCTTC. This encodes CASSGQGLKANYGYTF.